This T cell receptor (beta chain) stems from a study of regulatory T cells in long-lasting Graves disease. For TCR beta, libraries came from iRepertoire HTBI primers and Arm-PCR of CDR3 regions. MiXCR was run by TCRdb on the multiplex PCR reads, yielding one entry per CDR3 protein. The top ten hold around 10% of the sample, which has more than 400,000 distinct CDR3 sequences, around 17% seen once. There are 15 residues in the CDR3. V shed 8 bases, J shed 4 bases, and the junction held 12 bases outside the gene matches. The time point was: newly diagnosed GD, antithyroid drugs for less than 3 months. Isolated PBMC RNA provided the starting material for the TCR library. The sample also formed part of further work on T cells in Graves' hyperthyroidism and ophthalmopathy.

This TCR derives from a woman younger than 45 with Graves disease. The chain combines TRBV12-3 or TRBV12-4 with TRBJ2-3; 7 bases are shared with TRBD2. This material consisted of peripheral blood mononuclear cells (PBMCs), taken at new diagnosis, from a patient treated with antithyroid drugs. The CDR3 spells CASRLGGRGSDTQYF. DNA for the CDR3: TGTGCCAGCCGACTGGGCGGGAGAGGATCAGATACGCAGTATTTT.